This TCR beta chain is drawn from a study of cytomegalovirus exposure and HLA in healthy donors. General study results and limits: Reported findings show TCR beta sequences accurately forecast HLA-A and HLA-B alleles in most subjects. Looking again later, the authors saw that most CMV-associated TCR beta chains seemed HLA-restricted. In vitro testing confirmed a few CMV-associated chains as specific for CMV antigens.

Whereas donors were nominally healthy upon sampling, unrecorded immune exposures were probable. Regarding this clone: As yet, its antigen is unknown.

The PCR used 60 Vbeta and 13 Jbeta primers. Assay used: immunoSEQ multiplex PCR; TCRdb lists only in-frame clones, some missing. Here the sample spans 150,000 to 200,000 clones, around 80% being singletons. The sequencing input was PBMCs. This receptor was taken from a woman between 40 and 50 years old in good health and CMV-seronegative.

CDR3 loop: CASNIFRDRAYEQYF. CDR3 DNA sequence: TGTGCCAGCAACATTTTCCGGGACAGAGCCTACGAGCAGTACTTC. The chain is built from TRBV21-1 and TRBJ2-7; the table's D call, TRBD1, has no DNA check behind it. TRBV21-1 is labeled a pseudogene. This CDR3 contains 15 residues.